This TCR beta chain was retrieved from a study of blood T cells in healthy people across ages. Regarding the study as a whole: Per-million-T-cell TCR beta diversity fell roughly linearly with age.

The germline gives CDR1 SGHTA, CDR2 FQGNSA. The CDR3 is 12 residues long. Sample-barcoded 5' priming and a J-beta primer mix drove a second PCR of about 6 to 12 cycles. TCRdb fed the 5' RACE reads into MiXCR, producing one record per CDR3 protein. The top ten clones hold roughly 3.5% of a sample with 450,000 to 600,000 distinct CDR3 sequences, about 25% of them seen once. As to this clonotype: The target antigen is unknown. A read error may produce the germline difference seen at one junction end.

This sample also appeared in a second study, on T cells of mothers and their children.

Sequencing used blood. This chain uses TRBV7-2 with TRBJ2-5, with D tentatively TRBD1 or TRBD2 (5 bases each). The source of this sequence is a boy between 2 and 10 years old in good health. The CDR3 DNA reads as TGTGCCAGCAGCTTAGAGGGACGTGTTAAGTTCTTC. Amino acid sequence: CASSLEGRVKFF.